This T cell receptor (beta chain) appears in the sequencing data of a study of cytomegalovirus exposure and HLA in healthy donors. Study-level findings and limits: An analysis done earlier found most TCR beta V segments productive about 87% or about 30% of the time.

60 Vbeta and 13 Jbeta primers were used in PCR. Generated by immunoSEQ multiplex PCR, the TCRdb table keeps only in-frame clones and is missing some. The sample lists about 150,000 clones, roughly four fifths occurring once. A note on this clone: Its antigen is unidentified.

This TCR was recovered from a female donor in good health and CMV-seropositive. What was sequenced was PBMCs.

CDR3 nucleotide sequence: TGCGCCAGCAGCCAGACAGGTGGGACAGATACGCAGTATTTT. Amino acids: CASSQTGGTDTQYF. The chain has TRBV4-1 and TRBJ2-3, with TRBD1 as a possible D gene (6 bases). Trimming shortened V by 3 bases and J by 3 bases, and 10 bases separated the two germline ends. This CDR3 contains 14 residues. Germline V gene lookup returns CDR1 MGHRA and CDR2 YSYEKL.